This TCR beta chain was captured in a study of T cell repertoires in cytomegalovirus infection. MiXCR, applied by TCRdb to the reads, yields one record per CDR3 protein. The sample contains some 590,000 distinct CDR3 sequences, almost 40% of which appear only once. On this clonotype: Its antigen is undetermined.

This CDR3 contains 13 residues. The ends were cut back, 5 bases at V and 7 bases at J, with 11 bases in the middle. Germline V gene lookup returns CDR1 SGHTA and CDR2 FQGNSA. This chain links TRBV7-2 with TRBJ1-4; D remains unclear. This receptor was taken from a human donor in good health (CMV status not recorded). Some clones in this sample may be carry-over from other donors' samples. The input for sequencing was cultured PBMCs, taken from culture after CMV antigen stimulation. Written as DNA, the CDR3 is TGTGCCAGCAGCCCCCAGAGGGCTGAAAAACTGTTTTTT. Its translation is CASSPQRAEKLFF. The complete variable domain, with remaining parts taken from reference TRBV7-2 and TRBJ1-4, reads GAGVSQSPSNKVTEKGKDVELRCDPISGHTALYWYRQSLGQGLEFLIYFQGNSAPDKSGLPSDRFSAERTGGSVSTLTIQRTQQEDSAVYLCASSPQRAEKLFFGSGTQLSVL.